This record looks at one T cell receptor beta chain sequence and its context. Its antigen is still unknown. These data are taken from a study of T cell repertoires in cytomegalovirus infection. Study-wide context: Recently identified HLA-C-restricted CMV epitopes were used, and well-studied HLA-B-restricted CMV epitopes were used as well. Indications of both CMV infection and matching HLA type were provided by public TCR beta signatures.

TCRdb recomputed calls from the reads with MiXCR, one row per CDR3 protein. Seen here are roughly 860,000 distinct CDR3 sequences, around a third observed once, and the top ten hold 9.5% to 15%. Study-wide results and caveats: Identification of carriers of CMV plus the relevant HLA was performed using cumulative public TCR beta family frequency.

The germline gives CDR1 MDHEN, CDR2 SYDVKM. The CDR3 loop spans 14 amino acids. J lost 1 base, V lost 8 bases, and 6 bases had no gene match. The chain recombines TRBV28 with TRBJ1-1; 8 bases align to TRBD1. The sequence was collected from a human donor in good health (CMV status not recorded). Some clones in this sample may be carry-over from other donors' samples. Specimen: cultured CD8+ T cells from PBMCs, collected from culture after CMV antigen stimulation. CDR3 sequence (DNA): TGTGCCAGCGGTAACAGGGGGTGGAACACTGAAGCTTTCTTT. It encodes CASGNRGWNTEAFF.